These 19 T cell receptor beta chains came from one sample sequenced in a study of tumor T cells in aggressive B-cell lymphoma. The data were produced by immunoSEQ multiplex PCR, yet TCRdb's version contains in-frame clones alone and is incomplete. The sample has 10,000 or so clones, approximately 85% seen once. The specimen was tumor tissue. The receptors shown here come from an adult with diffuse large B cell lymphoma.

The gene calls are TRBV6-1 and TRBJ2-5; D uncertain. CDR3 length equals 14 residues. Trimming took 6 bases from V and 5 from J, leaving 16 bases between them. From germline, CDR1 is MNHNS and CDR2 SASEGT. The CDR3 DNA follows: TGTGCCAGCAGACTCGGCCTCGCGAGGGAGACCCAGTACTTC. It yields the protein CASRLGLARETQYF.

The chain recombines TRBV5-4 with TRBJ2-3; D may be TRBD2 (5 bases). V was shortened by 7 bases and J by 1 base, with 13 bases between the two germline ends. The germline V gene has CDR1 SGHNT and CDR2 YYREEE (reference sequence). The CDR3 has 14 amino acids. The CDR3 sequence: CASGSYGRTDTQYF. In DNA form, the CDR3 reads TGTGCCAGCGGGAGCTACGGCCGCACAGATACGCAGTATTTT.

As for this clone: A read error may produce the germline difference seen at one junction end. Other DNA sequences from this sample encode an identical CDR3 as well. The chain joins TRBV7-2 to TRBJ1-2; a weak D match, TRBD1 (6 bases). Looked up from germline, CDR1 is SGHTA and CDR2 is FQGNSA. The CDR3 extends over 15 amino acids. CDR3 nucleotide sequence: TGTGCTAGCAGCTTAGCGTCAGGGGCAAGGAATGGCTACACCTTC. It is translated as CASSLASGARNGYTF.

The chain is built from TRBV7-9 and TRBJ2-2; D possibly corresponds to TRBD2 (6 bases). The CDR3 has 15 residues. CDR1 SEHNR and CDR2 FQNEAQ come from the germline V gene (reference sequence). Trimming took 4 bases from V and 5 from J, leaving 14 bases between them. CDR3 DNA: TGTGCCAGCAGCTCACCGGGACTTGGTACCGGGGAGCTGTTTTTT. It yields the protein CASSSPGLGTGELFF.

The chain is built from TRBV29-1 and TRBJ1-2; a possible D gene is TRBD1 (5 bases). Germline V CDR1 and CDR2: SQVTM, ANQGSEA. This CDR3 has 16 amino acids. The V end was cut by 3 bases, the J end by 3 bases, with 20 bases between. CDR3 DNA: TGCAGCGTTGAGGTGGAGCGGCGGGGCTTCGACTATGGCTACACCTTC. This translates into CSVEVERRGFDYGYTF.

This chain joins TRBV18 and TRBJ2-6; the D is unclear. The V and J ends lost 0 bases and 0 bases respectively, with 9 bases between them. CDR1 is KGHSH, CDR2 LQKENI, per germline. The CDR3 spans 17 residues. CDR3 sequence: CASSPPGSHSGANVLTF. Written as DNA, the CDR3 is TGTGCCAGCTCACCACCGGGCAGTCACTCTGGGGCCAACGTCCTGACTTTC.

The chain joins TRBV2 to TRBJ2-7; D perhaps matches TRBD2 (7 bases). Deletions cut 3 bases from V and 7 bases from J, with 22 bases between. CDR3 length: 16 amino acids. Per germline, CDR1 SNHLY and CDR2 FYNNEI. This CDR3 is CASSDQAVLGGGEQYF. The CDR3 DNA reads TGTGCCAGCAGTGATCAGGCCGTCTTGGGAGGGGGAGAGCAGTACTTC.

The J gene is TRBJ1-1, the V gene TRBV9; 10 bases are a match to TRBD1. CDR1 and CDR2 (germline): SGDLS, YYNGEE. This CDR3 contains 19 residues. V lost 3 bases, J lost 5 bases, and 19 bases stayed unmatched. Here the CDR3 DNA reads TGTGCCAGCAGCGCCTACGGGATCTATGGGACAGGGGAGGAAACTGAAGCTTTCTTT. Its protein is CASSAYGIYGTGEETEAFF.

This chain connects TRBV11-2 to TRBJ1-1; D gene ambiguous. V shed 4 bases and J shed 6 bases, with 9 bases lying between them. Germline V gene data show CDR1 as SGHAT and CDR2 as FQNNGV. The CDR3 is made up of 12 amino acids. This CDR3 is CASSSEFSEAFF. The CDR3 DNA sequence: TGTGCCAGCAGCTCGGAGTTCTCTGAAGCTTTCTTT.

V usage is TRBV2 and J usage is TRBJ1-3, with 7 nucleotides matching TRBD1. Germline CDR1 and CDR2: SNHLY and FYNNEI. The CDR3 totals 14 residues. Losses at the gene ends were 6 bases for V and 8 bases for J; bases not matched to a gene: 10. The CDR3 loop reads CASREQTGTDTIYF. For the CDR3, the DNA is TGTGCCAGCAGGGAACAGACAGGGACGGACACCATATATTTT.

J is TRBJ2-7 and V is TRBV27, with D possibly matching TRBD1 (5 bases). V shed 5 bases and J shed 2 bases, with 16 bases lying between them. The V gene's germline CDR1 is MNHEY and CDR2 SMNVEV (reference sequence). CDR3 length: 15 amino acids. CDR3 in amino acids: CASSKSGAYPYEQYF. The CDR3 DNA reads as TGTGCCAGCAGTAAATCTGGGGCATACCCCTACGAGCAGTACTTC.

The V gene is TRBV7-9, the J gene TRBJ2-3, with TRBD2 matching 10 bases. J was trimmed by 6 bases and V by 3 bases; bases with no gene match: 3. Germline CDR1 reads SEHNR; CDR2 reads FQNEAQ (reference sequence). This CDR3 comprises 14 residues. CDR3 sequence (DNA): TGTGCCAGCAGCTTGTCAGCGGGGGGGGATACGCAGTATTTT. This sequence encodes CASSLSAGGDTQYF.

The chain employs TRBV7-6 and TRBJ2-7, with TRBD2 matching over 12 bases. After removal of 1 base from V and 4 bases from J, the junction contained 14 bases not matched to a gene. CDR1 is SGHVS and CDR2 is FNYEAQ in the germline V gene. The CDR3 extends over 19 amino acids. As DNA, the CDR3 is TGTGCCAGCAGCTTAGAGCGTCGTCTAGCGGGAGGGCCTGAGTACGAGCAGTACTTC. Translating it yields CASSLERRLAGGPEYEQYF.

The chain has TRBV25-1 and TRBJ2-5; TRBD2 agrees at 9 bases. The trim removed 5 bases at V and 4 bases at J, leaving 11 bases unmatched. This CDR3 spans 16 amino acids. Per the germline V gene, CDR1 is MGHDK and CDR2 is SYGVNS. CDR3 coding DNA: TGTGCCAGCAGTCTCCTTCTACTAGCGGGTCTAGAGACCCAGTACTTC. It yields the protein CASSLLLLAGLETQYF.

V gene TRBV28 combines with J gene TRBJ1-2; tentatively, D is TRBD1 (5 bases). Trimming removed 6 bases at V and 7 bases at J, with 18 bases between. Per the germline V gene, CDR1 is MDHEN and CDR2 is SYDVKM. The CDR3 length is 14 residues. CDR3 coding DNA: TGTGCCAGCAGCGCGGTTTGGGAAAGGGGTGGCTACACCTTC. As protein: CASSAVWERGGYTF.

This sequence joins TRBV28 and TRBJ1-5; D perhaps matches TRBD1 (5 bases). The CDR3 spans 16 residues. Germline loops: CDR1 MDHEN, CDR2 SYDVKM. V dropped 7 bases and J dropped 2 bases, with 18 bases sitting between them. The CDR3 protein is CASTLLQGIGNQPQHF. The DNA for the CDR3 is TGTGCCAGCACCCTACTTCAGGGCATTGGCAATCAGCCCCAGCATTTT.

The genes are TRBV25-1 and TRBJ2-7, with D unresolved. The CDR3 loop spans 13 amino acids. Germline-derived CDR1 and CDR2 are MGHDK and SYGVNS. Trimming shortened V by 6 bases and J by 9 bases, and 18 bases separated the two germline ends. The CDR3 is CASSPGTYSGQYF. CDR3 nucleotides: TGTGCCAGCAGCCCAGGAACTTATTCCGGGCAGTACTTC.

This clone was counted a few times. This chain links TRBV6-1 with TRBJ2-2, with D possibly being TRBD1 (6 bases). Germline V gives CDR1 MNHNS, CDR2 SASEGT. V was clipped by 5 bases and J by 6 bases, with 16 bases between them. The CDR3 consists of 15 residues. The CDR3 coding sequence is TGTGCCAGCAGTCAAGGGACATTTTTGGCCGGGGAGCTGTTTTTT. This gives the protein CASSQGTFLAGELFF.

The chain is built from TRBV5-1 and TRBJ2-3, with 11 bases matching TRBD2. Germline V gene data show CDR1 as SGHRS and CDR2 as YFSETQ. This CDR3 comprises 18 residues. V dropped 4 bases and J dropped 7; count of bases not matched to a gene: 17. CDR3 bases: TGCGCCAGCAGCGTAGCCCTATTACTAGCGGGAGAAGGATATACGCAGTATTTT. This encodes CASSVALLLAGEGYTQYF.